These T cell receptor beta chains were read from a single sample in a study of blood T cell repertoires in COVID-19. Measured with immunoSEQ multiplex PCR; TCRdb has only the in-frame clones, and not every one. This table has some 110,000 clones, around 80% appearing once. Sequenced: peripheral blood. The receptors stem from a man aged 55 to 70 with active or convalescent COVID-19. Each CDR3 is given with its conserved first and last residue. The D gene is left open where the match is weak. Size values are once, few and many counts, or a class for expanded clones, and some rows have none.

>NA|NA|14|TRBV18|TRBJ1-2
CASSPDRQNYGYTF
TGTGCCAGCTCACCAGACAGACAAAACTATGGCTACACCTTC
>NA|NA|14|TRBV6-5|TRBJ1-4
CASSYVQGGEKLFF
TGTGCCAGCAGTTACGTTCAGGGTGGAGAAAAACTGTTTTTT
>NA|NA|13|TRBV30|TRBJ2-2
CAGGQLNTGELFF
TGTGCGGGGGGTCAGCTGAACACCGGGGAGCTGTTTTTT
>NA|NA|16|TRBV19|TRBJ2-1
CASSIDTFSSYNEQFF
TGTGCCAGTAGTATAGATACCTTTAGCTCCTACAATGAGCAGTTCTTC
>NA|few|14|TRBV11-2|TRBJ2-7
CASSFSGISAEQYF
TGTGCCAGCAGCTTCTCCGGGATATCCGCCGAGCAGTACTTC
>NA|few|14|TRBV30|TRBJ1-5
CAWSVSGSNQPQHF
TGTGCCTGGAGTGTATCAGGGAGCAATCAGCCCCAGCATTTT
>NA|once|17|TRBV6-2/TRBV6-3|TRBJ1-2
CASSYSVSGAADYGYTF
TGTGCCAGCAGTTACTCCGTTTCTGGGGCAGCAGATTATGGCTACACCTTC
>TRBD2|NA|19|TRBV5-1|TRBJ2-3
CASSGGLAALPVMADTQYF
TGCGCCAGCAGCGGGGGACTAGCGGCACTCCCGGTGATGGCAGATACGCAGTATTTT
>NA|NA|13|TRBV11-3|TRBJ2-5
CASSRGQYETQYF
TGTGCCAGCAGCCGGGGACAATACGAGACCCAGTACTTC
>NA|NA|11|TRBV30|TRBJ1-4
CAWGTLEKLFF
TGTGCCTGGGGGACACTTGAAAAACTGTTTTTT
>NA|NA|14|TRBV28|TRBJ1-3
CASSARGSGNTIYF
TGTGCCAGCTCAGCGCGAGGGTCCGGAAACACCATATATTTT
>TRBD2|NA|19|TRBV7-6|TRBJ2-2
CASSFEDIAGVSGTGELFF
TGTGCCAGCAGCTTTGAAGATATAGCGGGAGTGAGCGGGACCGGGGAGCTGTTTTTT
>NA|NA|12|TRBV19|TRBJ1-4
CASSEREEKLFF
TGTGCCAGCTCCGAGAGGGAGGAAAAACTGTTTTTT
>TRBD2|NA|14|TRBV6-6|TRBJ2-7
CASSPTSIPYEQYF
TGTGCCAGCAGCCCGACTAGCATCCCCTACGAGCAGTACTTC
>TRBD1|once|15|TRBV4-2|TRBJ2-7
CASSQVGTGGNEQYF
TGTGCCAGCAGCCAAGTTGGGACAGGGGGCAACGAGCAGTACTTC
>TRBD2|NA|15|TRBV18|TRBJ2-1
CASSRTSSSYNEQFF
TGTGCCAGCTCACGGACTAGTAGCTCCTACAATGAGCAGTTCTTC
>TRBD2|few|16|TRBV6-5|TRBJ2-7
CASSYRAGGDGGEQYF
TGTGCCAGCAGTTACCGGGCGGGAGGCGACGGCGGCGAGCAGTACTTC
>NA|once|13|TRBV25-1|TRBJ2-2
CASSEWGGGELFF
TGTGCCAGCAGTGAATGGGGAGGCGGGGAGCTGTTTTTT
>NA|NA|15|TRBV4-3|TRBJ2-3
CASSQDSLTADTQYF
TGCGCCAGCAGCCAAGATTCCCTGACTGCAGATACGCAGTATTTT
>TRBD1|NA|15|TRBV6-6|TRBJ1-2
CASRTDREPNYGYTF
TGTGCCAGCAGGACGGACAGGGAACCTAACTATGGCTACACCTTC